This T cell receptor (beta chain) was retrieved from a study of blood T cell repertoires in COVID-19. Per the original methods: How many nucleated cells were present was estimated from reference gene primer amplification. The data were produced by immunoSEQ multiplex PCR, yet TCRdb's version contains in-frame clones alone and is incomplete. V and J calls and clone size are as listed in that table; D and trimming were resolved from the DNA. Of 80,000 to 100,000 clones in the sample, roughly 82% are singletons; the top ten hold roughly 11%. The ends lost 5 bases at V and 2 bases at J; junction bases unmatched: 5. CDR3 length: 16 amino acids. Germline CDR1 SEHNR, CDR2 FQNEAQ (reference sequence).

Specimen: peripheral blood. This clonotype was obtained from a man between 65 and 79 years old with active or convalescent COVID-19. The rearrangement links TRBV7-9 to TRBJ2-3, with 12 bases matching TRBD2. The CDR3 is CASSPRLAGDTDTQYF. CDR3 sequence (DNA): TGTGCCAGCAGCCCCCGACTAGCGGGGGACACAGATACGCAGTATTTT.